The source of this T cell receptor beta chain is a study of T cell repertoires in aging, cancer and after chemotherapy. Study-wide results and limits: Across the chemotherapy interval, each cancer cohort showed higher median generation probability, suggesting thymic rebound.

Multiplex touch-down PCR with TRB-A/B primers amplified rearranged V-D-J TRB sequences. MiXCR, run by TCRdb on the multiplex PCR reads, gives a single entry per CDR3 protein. Counted here are around 5,500 distinct CDR3 sequences, roughly 30% occurring once; the ten biggest clones make up approximately 5.5%. Amplification of TCR beta used genomic DNA extracted from peripheral blood. Germline V lookup: CDR1 MNHEY, CDR2 SMNVEV (reference sequence). The CDR3 contains 15 residues. V was clipped by 7 bases and J by 2 bases, with 15 bases between them. Turning to this clonotype: The antigen is unknown.

This clonotype was obtained from a human donor in good health. The gene calls are TRBV27 and TRBJ2-1; D possibly corresponds to TRBD2 (5 bases). Material for sequencing was blood. The CDR3 loop is CASTDRGPAYNEQFF. CDR3 bases: TGTGCCAGCACCGACCGGGGTCCGGCCTACAATGAGCAGTTCTTC.